This T cell receptor (beta chain) was identified in a study of control samples from healthy donors and cancer patients. Per the germline V gene, CDR1 is LGHNA and CDR2 is YNFKEQ. The CDR3 consists of 18 residues. The ends lost 1 base at V and 4 bases at J; junction bases unmatched: 11. TCRdb's table, derived via immunoSEQ multiplex PCR, lists solely in-frame clones and lacks some. There are more than 100,000 clones in the sample; roughly 89% occur only once, and just over 7.5% lies in the top ten. The rearrangement uses TRBV4-2 and TRBJ2-3; TRBD2 agrees at 10 bases. The sample comprised PBMCs. The receptor was isolated from a man aged 50 to 59 with head and neck cancer. The CDR3 DNA follows: TGTGCCAGCAGCCAAGCGGCCGGAGCGGGGGGGCAGGCAGATACGCAGTATTTT. Translating it yields CASSQAAGAGGQADTQYF.